What follows are 19 T cell receptor beta chains derived from one specimen sequenced in a study of beta chain features in type 1 diabetes. Expressed TCRB transcripts were sequenced, since all the RNA that had been isolated was reverse transcribed. Produced via immunoSEQ multiplex PCR; TCRdb's table is partial and in-frame only. The sample includes about 240,000 clones, about 26% seen only once; the top ten take 3.5% to 4.5%. Sequencing input: central memory CD4+ T cells from blood. The source of these receptors is a man in his thirties or forties in good health.

This clone was counted a few times. This chain joins TRBV7-2 and TRBJ2-3, with D maybe TRBD2 (6 bases). The V end lost 6 bases, the J end lost 2 bases, and 15 bases lay between the germline ends. Germline V gene lookup returns CDR1 SGHTA and CDR2 FQGNSA. The CDR3 is 15 residues long. The DNA of the CDR3 is TGTGCCAGCAGAAAGCGGAGGGAATACACAGATACGCAGTATTTT. Its protein is CASRKRREYTDTQYF.

The chain employs TRBV10-1 and TRBJ2-1; D gene uncertain. V dropped 0 bases and J dropped 2 bases, with 2 bases sitting between them. There are 13 residues in the CDR3. From germline, CDR1 is WNHNN and CDR2 SYGVQD (reference sequence). The CDR3 sequence: CASSESAYNEQFF. CDR3 bases: TGCGCCAGCAGTGAGTCCGCCTACAATGAGCAGTTCTTC.

This rearrangement joins TRBV28 to TRBJ1-2, with D uncertain. This CDR3 is 12 amino acids long. The germline V gene has CDR1 MDHEN and CDR2 SYDVKM. Trimming removed 3 bases at V and 5 bases at J, with 7 bases between. As DNA, the CDR3 is TGTGCCAGCAGTTTCGAGCGGTATGGCTACACCTTC. Residues: CASSFERYGYTF.

This rearrangement joins TRBV27 to TRBJ2-3; 8 positions agree with TRBD2. The germline gives CDR1 MNHEY, CDR2 SMNVEV (reference sequence). CDR3 length equals 14 residues. The V segment lost 8 bases and the J segment 2 bases; nucleotides outside the gene matches: 6. CDR3 in amino acids: CASGREGDTDTQYF. The CDR3 nucleotides are TGTGCCAGCGGCCGGGAGGGAGACACAGATACGCAGTATTTT.

This clone was observed a handful of times. A read error may be the cause here, since a much bigger clone is one base away. The same CDR3 also results from other DNA sequences found in this sample. J is TRBJ2-7 and V is TRBV7-2; 15 bases are a match to TRBD2. J was trimmed by 0 bases and V by 4 bases; bases with no gene match: 10. The CDR3 is 19 residues long. Germline V CDR1 and CDR2: SGHTA, FQGNSA. CDR3 bases: TGTGCCAGCAGCTCGGGGCGGGGACTAGCGGGAGGCCTCTCCTACGAGCAGTACTTC. It encodes CASSSGRGLAGGLSYEQYF.

A few counts support this clone. DNA of the CDR3: TGTGCCAGCAGGAACTCAGGGGTTGGAAACACCATATATTTT. Its protein product is CASRNSGVGNTIYF. This chain connects TRBV25-1 to TRBJ1-3, with a weak D call TRBD1 (6 bases). Germline CDR1 and CDR2: MGHDK and SYGVNS. V was trimmed by 6 bases and J by 3 bases, leaving 12 bases between them. The CDR3 covers 14 residues.

This clone has more than one count but fewer than ten. The chain joins TRBV9 to TRBJ2-7; D is possibly TRBD1 (6 bases). Germline V lookup: CDR1 SGDLS, CDR2 YYNGEE. The V end lost 3 bases, the J end lost 2 bases, and 12 bases lay between the germline ends. The CDR3 spans 14 residues. Here the CDR3 DNA reads TGTGCCAGCAGCGAAGGACAGCCTGCCTACGAGCAGTACTTC. This codes for CASSEGQPAYEQYF.

The count of this clone is one. The genes are TRBV15 and TRBJ2-5; possible D gene TRBD2, 6 bases. The CDR3 loop spans 15 amino acids. The germline gives CDR1 LNHNV, CDR2 YYDKDF (reference sequence). Trimming shortened V by 0 bases and J by 2 bases, and 10 bases separated the two germline ends. In DNA form, the CDR3 reads TGTGCCACCAGCAGAGAAAGGGGAGGACAAGAGACCCAGTACTTC. It translates to CATSRERGGQETQYF. Complete variable domain (other parts from reference TRBV15 and TRBJ2-5): DAMVIQNPRYQVTQFGKPVTLSCSQTLNHNVMYWYQQKSSQAPKLLFHYYDKDFNNEADTPDNFQSRRPNTSFCFLDIRSPGLGDTAMYLCATSRERGGQETQYFGPGTRLLVL.

CDR3: CTPSQASGNTIYF. The DNA of the CDR3 is TGCACCCCATCACAAGCGTCTGGAAACACCATATATTTT. This chain uses TRBV29-1 with TRBJ1-3; no clear D. Germline V gene lookup returns CDR1 SQVTM and CDR2 ANQGSEA. This CDR3 region has 13 residues.

The chain is built from TRBV27 and TRBJ2-3, with D perhaps given as TRBD1 or TRBD2 (5 bases each). V was cut by 4 bases and J by 0 bases, with 8 bases left in between. There are 14 residues in the CDR3. Germline V gene data show CDR1 as MNHEY and CDR2 as SMNVEV (reference sequence). CDR3 sequence reads: CASSSGSSTDTQYF. The CDR3 coding sequence is TGTGCCAGCAGTTCAGGGAGTAGCACAGATACGCAGTATTTT.

The chain carries TRBV6-1 and TRBJ2-5; 7 bases match TRBD2. The V segment lost 7 bases and the J segment 5 bases; nucleotides outside the gene matches: 13. This CDR3 spans 15 amino acids. Germline V gives CDR1 MNHNS, CDR2 SASEGT. The DNA of the CDR3 is TGTGCCAGCACCAGAATAGCGGGCCCTAGGGAGACCCAGTACTTC. It translates to CASTRIAGPRETQYF.

This clone was counted between two and nine times. This chain connects TRBV5-4 to TRBJ2-7; 14 bases line up with TRBD2. Unmatched junction bases numbered 3, after V lost 4 bases and J lost 6 bases. Looked up from germline, CDR1 is SGHNT and CDR2 is YYREEE (reference sequence). CDR3 size: 14 residues. The CDR3 protein is CASSRTSGRSEQYF. The CDR3 region has the DNA TGTGCCAGCAGCCGGACTAGCGGGAGGAGCGAGCAGTACTTC.

V usage is TRBV18 and J usage is TRBJ1-1; no clear D. Trimming took 2 bases from V and 1 from J, leaving 11 bases between them. The germline CDR1 and CDR2 sequences are KGHSH and LQKENI. The CDR3 length is 15 residues. The CDR3 spells CASSPVQTENTEAFF. The CDR3 coding sequence is TGTGCCAGCTCACCAGTCCAGACGGAGAACACTGAAGCTTTCTTT.

This clone has a handful of counts. The junction shows a germline mismatch at one end, possibly a read error. The gene calls are TRBV28 and TRBJ1-1, with D unclear. CDR1 MDHEN and CDR2 SYDVKM come from the germline V gene. This CDR3 has 15 residues. The CDR3 bases are TGTGCCAGCAGTTTAGCGCTATCTGGGAACGCTGAAGCTTTCTTT. Its translation is CASSLALSGNAEAFF.

This clone was seen more than once but under ten times. The chain carries TRBV30 and TRBJ2-7; tentatively, D is TRBD1 (6 bases). This CDR3 is built from 13 residues. Trimming cost V 5 bases and J 3 bases, with 14 bases left between them. Germline loops: CDR1 GTSNPN, CDR2 SVGIG (reference sequence). This CDR3 reads CAWRAKGVYEQYF. Here the CDR3 DNA reads TGTGCCTGGCGCGCGAAGGGGGTCTACGAGCAGTACTTC.

The chain joins TRBV2 to TRBJ2-4, with 10 nucleotides matching TRBD1. Germline V lookup: CDR1 SNHLY, CDR2 FYNNEI. Trimming cost V 6 bases and J 3 bases; bases outside gene matches: 5. This CDR3 contains 15 residues. The CDR3 coding sequence is TGTGCCAGCAGGGACAGGGGGAGGGACAAAAACATTCAGTACTTC. Its translation is CASRDRGRDKNIQYF.

The chain links TRBV7-2 to TRBJ2-7; D uncertain. V shed 2 bases and J shed 6 bases, with 11 bases lying between them. The CDR3 is 13 amino acids. Germline V lookup: CDR1 SGHTA, CDR2 FQGNSA. CDR3 coding DNA: TGTGCCAGCAGCTTAACCCCAGGCGGCGAGCAGTACTTC. Translated, it gives CASSLTPGGEQYF.

Worth noting for this clone: At one end, the junction sequence differs from germline, possibly due to a read error. The V gene is TRBV4-3, the J gene TRBJ1-2; D remains ambiguous. This CDR3 region has 14 residues. Germline-derived CDR1 and CDR2 are LGHNA and YSLEER. The CDR3 here is CASSQDAQPPLLSF. CDR3 nucleotides: TGCGCCAGCAGCCAAGATGCGCAGCCCCCTCTCCTCTCCTTC.

V is TRBV9 and J is TRBJ1-1; no clear D gene. The CDR3 has 15 amino acids. With 3 bases removed from V and 0 bases from J, the gap between germline ends came to 12 bases. Germline V CDR1 and CDR2: SGDLS, YYNGEE. Written as DNA, the CDR3 is TGTGCCAGCAGCGGGGCGAGTCTCATGAACACTGAAGCTTTCTTT. This encodes CASSGASLMNTEAFF.